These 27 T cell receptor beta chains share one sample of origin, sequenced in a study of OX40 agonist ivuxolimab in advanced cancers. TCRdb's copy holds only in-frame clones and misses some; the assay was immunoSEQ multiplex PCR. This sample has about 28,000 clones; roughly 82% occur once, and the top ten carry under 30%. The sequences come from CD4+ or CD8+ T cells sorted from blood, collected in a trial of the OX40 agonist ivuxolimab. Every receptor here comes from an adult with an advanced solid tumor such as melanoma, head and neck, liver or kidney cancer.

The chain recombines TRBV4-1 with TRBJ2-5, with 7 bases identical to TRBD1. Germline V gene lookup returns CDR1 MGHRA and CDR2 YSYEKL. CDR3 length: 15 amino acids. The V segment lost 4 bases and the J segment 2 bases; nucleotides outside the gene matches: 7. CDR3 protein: CASSLSGTVQETQYF. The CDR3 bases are TGCGCCAGCAGCCTTTCCGGGACAGTACAAGAGACCCAGTACTTC.

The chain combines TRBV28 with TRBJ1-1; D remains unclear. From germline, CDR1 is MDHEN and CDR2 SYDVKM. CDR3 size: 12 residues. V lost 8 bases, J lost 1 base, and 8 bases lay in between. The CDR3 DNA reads TGTGCCAGCGGACCGGGGAACACTGAAGCTTTCTTT. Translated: CASGPGNTEAFF.

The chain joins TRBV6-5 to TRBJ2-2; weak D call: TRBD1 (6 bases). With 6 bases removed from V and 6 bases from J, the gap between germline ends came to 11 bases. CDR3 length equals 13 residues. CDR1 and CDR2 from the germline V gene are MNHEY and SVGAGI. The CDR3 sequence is CASSQGSSGELFF. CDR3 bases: TGTGCCAGCAGCCAGGGGTCCTCCGGGGAGCTGTTTTTT.

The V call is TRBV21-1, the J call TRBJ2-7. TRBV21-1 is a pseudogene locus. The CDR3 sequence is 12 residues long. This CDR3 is CAGLKLRYEQYF. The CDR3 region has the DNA TGTGCCGGGTTGAAGCTTCGCTACGAGCAGTACTTC.

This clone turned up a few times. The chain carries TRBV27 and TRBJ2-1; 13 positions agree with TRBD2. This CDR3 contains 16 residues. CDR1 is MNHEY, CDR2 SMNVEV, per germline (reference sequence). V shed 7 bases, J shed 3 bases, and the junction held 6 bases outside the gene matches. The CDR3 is CASNLGTSGNYNEQFF. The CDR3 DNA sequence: TGTGCCAGCAACCTCGGGACTAGCGGGAACTACAATGAGCAGTTCTTC.

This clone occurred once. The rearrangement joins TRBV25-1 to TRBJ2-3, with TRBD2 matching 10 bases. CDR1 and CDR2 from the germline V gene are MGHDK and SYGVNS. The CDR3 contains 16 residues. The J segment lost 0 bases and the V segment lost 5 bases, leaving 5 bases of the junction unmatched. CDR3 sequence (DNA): TGTGCCAGCAGTAGAACTAGCGGGATTAGCACAGATACGCAGTATTTT. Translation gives CASSRTSGISTDTQYF.

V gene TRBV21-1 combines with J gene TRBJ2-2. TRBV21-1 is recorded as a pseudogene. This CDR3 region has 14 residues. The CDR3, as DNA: TGTGCCAGCAGCAAAGCCCGGGCGGCCGGGGAGCTGTTTTTT. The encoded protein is CASSKARAAGELFF.

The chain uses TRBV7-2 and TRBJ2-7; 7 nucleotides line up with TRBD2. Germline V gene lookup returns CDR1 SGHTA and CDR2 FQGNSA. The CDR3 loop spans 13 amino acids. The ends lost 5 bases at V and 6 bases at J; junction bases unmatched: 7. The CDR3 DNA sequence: TGTGCCAGCAGCCAGCGGGATAAGTTCGAGCAGTACTTC. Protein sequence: CASSQRDKFEQYF.

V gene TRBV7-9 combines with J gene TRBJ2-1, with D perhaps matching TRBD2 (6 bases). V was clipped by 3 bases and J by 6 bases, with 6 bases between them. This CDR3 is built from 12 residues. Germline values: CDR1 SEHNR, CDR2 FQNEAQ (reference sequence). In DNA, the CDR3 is TGTGCCAGCAGCTTGACTAGCAATGAGCAGTTCTTC. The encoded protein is CASSLTSNEQFF.

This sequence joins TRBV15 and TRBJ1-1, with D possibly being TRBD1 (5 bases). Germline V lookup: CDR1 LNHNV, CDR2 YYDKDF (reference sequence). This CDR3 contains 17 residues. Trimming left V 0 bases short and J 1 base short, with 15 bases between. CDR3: CATSRDPPGTSNTEAFF. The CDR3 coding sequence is TGTGCCACCAGCAGAGATCCCCCCGGGACCTCGAACACTGAAGCTTTCTTT.

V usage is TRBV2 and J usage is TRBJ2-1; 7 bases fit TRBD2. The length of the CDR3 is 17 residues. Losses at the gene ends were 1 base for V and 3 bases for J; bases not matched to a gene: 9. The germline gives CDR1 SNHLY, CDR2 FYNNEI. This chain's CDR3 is CASSEGGGRGSYNEQFF. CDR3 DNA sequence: TGTGCCAGCAGTGAAGGAGGTGGCCGCGGGAGCTACAATGAGCAGTTCTTC. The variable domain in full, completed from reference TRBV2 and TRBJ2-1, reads EPEVTQTPSHQVTQMGQEVILRCVPISNHLYFYWYRQILGQKVEFLVSFYNNEISEKSEIFDDQFSVERPDGSNFTLKIRSTKLEDSAMYFCASSEGGGRGSYNEQFFGPGTRLTVL.

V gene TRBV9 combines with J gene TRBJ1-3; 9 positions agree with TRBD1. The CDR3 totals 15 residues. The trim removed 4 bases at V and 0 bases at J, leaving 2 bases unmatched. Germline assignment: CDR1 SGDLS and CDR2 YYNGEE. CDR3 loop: CASSTGGGSGNTIYF. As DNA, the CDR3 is TGTGCCAGCAGCACAGGGGGCGGCTCTGGAAACACCATATATTTT.

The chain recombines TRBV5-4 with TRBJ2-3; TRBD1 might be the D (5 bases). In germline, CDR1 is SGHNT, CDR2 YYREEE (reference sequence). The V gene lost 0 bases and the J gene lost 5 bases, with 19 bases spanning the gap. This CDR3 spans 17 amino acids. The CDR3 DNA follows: TGTGCCAGCAGCTTGGCCTCCAAGGGGCCATGGGAAGATACGCAGTATTTT. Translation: CASSLASKGPWEDTQYF.

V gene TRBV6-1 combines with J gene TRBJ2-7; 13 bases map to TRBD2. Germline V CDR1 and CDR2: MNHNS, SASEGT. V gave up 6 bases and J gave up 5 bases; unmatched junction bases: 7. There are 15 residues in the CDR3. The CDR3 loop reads CASSSGLAGVDEQYF. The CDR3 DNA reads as TGTGCCAGCAGCTCAGGACTAGCGGGAGTTGACGAGCAGTACTTC.

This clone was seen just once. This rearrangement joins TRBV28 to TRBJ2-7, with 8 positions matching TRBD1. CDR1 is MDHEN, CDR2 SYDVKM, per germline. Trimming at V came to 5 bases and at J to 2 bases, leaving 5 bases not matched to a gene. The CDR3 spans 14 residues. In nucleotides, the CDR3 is TGTGCCAGCAGTCCCATGGACAGGGCCTACGAGCAGTACTTC. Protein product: CASSPMDRAYEQYF.

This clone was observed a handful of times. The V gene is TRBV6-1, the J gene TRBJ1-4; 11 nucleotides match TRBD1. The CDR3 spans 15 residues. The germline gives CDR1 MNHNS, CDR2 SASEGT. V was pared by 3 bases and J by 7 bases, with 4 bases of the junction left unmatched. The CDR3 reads CASSDGTGGSEKLFF. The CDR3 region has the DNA TGTGCCAGCAGTGATGGGACAGGGGGGAGTGAAAAACTGTTTTTT.

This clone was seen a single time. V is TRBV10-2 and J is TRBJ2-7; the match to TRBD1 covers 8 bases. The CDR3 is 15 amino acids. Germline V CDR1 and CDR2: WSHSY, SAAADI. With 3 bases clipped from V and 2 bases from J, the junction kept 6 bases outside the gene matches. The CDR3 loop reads CASSEGQGATYEQYF. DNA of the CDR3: TGCGCCAGCAGTGAAGGGCAGGGGGCAACCTACGAGCAGTACTTC.

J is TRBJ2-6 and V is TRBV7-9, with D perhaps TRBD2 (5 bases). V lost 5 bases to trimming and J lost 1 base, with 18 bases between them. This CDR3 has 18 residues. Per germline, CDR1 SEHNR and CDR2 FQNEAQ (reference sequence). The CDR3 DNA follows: TGTGCCAGCAGCCCCGGTCGGGGTAGGGCTTCTGGGGCCAACGTCCTGACTTTC. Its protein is CASSPGRGRASGANVLTF.

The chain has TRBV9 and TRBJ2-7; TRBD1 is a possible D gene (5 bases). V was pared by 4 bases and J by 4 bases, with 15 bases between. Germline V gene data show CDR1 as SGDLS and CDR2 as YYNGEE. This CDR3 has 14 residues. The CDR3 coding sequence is TGTGCCAGCAGCACTGGGGCAGGGAAATACGAGCAGTACTTC. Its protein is CASSTGAGKYEQYF.

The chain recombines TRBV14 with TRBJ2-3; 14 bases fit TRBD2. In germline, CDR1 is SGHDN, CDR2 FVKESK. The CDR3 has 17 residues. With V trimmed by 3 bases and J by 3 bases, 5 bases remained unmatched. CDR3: CASSHLGTSGRTDTQYF. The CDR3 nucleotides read TGTGCCAGCAGCCACCTCGGGACTAGCGGGAGAACAGATACGCAGTATTTT.

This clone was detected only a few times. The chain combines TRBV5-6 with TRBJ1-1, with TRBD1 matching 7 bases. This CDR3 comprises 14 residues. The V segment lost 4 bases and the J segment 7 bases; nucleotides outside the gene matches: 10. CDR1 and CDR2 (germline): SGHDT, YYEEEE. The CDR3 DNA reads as TGTGCCAGCAGCCCCCTGACAGGGCCCAGTGAAGCTTTCTTT. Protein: CASSPLTGPSEAFF.

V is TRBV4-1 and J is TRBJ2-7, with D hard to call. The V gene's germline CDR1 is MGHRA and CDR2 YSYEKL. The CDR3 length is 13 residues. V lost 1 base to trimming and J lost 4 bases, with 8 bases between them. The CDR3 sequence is CASSQGDIYEQYF. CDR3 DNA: TGCGCCAGCAGCCAAGGGGATATTTACGAGCAGTACTTC.

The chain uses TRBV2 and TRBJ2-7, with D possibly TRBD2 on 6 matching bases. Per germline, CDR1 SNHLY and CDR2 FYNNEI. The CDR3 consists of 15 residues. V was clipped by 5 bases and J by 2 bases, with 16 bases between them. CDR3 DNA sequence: TGTGCCAGCAGTTTGTTCCGGGACTTGGCCTACGAGCAGTACTTC. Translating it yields CASSLFRDLAYEQYF.

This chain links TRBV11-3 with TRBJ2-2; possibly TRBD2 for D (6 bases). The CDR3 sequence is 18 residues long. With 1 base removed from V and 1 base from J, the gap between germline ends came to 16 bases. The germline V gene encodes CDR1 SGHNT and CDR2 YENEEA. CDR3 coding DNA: TGTGCCAGCAGCTTAGTGGTCCCAGCGGAGGGGAACACCGGGGAGCTGTTTTTT. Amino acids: CASSLVVPAEGNTGELFF.

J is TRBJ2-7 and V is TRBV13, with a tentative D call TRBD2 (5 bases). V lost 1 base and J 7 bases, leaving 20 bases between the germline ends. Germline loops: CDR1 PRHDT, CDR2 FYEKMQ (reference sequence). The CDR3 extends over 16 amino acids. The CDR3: CASSLAGELRFGEQYF. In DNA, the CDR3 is TGTGCCAGCAGCTTAGCCGGGGAACTCCGATTCGGAGAGCAGTACTTC.

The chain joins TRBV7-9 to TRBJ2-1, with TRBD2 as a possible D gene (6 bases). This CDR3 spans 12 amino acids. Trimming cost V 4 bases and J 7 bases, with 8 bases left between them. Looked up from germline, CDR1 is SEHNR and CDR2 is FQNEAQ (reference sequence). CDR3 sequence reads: CASSSRGNEQFF. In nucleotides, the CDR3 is TGTGCCAGCAGCTCTCGGGGGAATGAGCAGTTCTTC.

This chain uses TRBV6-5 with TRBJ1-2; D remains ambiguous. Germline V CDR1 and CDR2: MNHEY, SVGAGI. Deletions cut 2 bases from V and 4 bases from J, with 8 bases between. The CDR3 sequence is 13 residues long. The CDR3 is CASSYTETYGYTF. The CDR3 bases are TGTGCCAGCAGTTACACCGAGACCTATGGCTACACCTTC.